This T cell receptor (beta chain) was observed in a study of T cells after yellow fever vaccination. Study-wide context: Low-cell-number fractions underwent preparation using SMART-Seq v4 Ultra Low Input.

Making TCR cDNA involved 5'RACE template switching, which added UMIs and a universal primer site. MiXCR, run by TCRdb on the 5' RACE reads, gives a single entry per CDR3 protein. The top ten clones hold 20% to 25% of a sample with roughly 48,000 distinct CDR3 sequences, around 7% of them seen once. Germline assignment: CDR1 DFQATT and CDR2 SNEGSKA (reference sequence). The CDR3 spans 15 residues. The ends were cut back, 6 bases at V and 5 bases at J, with 20 bases in the middle. Sample: CD8+ T cells not binding an NS4B(214-222) dextramer, sorted from PBMCs, taken around 45 days after the first yellow fever vaccination. The chain carries TRBV20-1 and TRBJ1-5; D is possibly TRBD1 (6 bases). This TCR was sampled from a man aged 18 to 29 who received the YFV17D yellow fever vaccine. This CDR3 is CSARDSTGRHQPQHF. The CDR3, as DNA: TGCAGTGCCCGAGACTCCACAGGGAGGCATCAGCCCCAGCATTTT.